Listed here is a single TCR beta chain. Its antigen is still unknown. The entry originates in a study of CXCR3-negative and CXCR3-positive naive CD8 T cells. Study-wide results and limits: Comparison of naive CXCR3-negative and CXCR3-positive cells revealed similar TRBV-TRBJ usage, while memory cells differed. Both naive subsets had comparably high diversity; memory CD8+ cells much lower. TRB CDR3s of CXCR3-positive naive cells were more hydrophobic than those of CXCR3-negative naive cells.

Through 5' RACE with UMI labels, the TRB cDNA libraries were prepared. TCRdb re-called the 5' RACE reads, yielding one record per CDR3 amino acid sequence without DNA. Its clone listing holds some 150,000 distinct CDR3 sequences. The CDR3 sequence is 15 residues long. Germline V CDR1 and CDR2: DFQATT, SNEGSKA (reference sequence). Naive cells were sorted as CD45RO-, CCR7+, CD27+ and CD95-. This clonotype was sampled from a human donor in good health. Some clones in this sample may be carry-over from other donors' samples. The gene calls are TRBV20-1 and TRBJ2-1. The sample taken for sequencing was naive CXCR3+ CD8+ T cells from blood. Subset of the sample: CD45RO-CCR7+CD27+CD95- naive CD8+ T cells expressing CXCR3 (TNR3+). The CDR3 region is CSARSLAGIYNEQFF.